The 20 T cell receptor beta chains reported below all come from one sample, sequenced in a study of blood T cells in healthy people across ages (dated by TCRdb to 2013 to 2016). Libraries were constructed by 5' RACE. TCRdb lists the instrument as Illumina HiSeq 2500. A second PCR of roughly 7 to 11 cycles was performed with a sample-barcoded 5' primer and a J-beta primer mix. TCRdb passed the public sequencing reads through fastp at Q25 and MiXCR, retaining productive beta sequences. All rows with the same CDR3 protein become a single entry with the most common DNA and genes. The sample table contains approximately 700,000 distinct CDR3 sequences; only one count was recorded for less than 40% of them. The ten largest clones capture 15% to 17% of the sample. The sample comprised blood. These receptors originate from an elderly woman in good health. Donor details come from another sample of the same person, matched by shared clones.

This clonotype was observed at least ten times. This chain joins TRBV20-1 and TRBJ1-2; D is possibly TRBD1 (5 bases). The germline V gene has CDR1 DFQATT and CDR2 SNEGSKA (reference sequence). This CDR3 comprises 13 residues. Trimming stripped 6 bases from V and 7 bases from J, with 18 bases between. For the CDR3, the DNA is TGCAGTGCAACGGCGCAGGGTATACGTGGCTACACCTTC. This translates into CSATAQGIRGYTF.

Comment on this clonotype: A read error may explain this, as a much larger clone is one base away. The rearrangement uses TRBV20-1 and TRBJ2-3; D not resolved. The CDR3 loop spans 11 amino acids. In germline, CDR1 is DFQATT, CDR2 SNEGSKA (reference sequence). The CDR3 nucleotides read TGCAGGGCTCCTGGCCCAGATACGCAGTATTTT. It translates to CRAPGPDTQYF.

The chain has TRBV5-1 and TRBJ2-7, with 12 bases lining up with TRBD2. After removal of 0 bases from V and 6 bases from J, the junction contained 7 bases not matched to a gene. The CDR3 length is 16 residues. Germline V gene lookup returns CDR1 SGHRS and CDR2 YFSETQ. CDR3 in amino acids: CASSLDAGLAGSEQYF. The DNA for the CDR3 is TGCGCCAGCAGCTTGGACGCAGGACTAGCGGGAAGCGAGCAGTACTTC.

The chain is built from TRBV20-1 and TRBJ1-2; tentatively, D is TRBD1 (5 bases). Trimming removed 1 base from V and 6 bases from J, with 15 bases in between. The CDR3 is made up of 14 amino acids. Germline CDR1 is DFQATT and CDR2 is SNEGSKA (reference sequence). The CDR3 DNA follows: TGCAGTGCTAGAGGGGGAAGGGGCGCTCATGGCTACACCTTC. Translation gives CSARGGRGAHGYTF.

About this clonotype: A much larger clonotype is one base distant, so this may be a read error. The chain employs TRBV9 and TRBJ2-7, with unresolved D. The DNA end is a closer match to TRBJ2-1, so the J assignment may be wrong. This CDR3 contains 11 residues. Germline assignment: CDR1 SGDLS and CDR2 YYNGEE. CDR3 nucleotide sequence: TGTGCCAGCAGCGTAGTTTACGAGCAGTTCTTC. Encoded protein: CASSVVYEQFF.

The genes are TRBV27 and TRBJ2-3; 7 positions agree with TRBD1. The CDR3 length is 17 residues. Germline values: CDR1 MNHEY, CDR2 SMNVEV (reference sequence). The V and J ends lost 5 bases and 3 bases, in that order; junction bases with no gene match: 14. CDR3 sequence reads: CASSRGRGSKGTDTQYF. CDR3 DNA: TGTGCCAGCAGTAGGGGCAGGGGGTCTAAGGGAACAGATACGCAGTATTTT.

In its sample, this clonotype was seen a few times. A read error may explain this, as a much larger clone is one base away. The chain couples TRBV20-1 to TRBJ2-7; 9 positions agree with TRBD1. The V gene end was trimmed by 6 bases and the J gene end by 5 bases; junction bases not matched to a gene: 5. This CDR3 spans 12 amino acids. In germline, CDR1 is DFQATT, CDR2 SNEGSKA (reference sequence). The CDR3 loop reads CSAPGTGNEQYF. CDR3 sequence (DNA): TGCAGTGCGCCCGGGACAGGGAACGAGCAGTACTTC.

This clonotype was observed at least ten times. The CDR3 nucleotides are TGTGCCAGCAGCCAAGCCGGGACAGTCAACTCCTACGAGCAGTACTTC. Translation gives CASSQAGTVNSYEQYF. V and J are TRBV3-1 and TRBJ2-7; 7 bases fit TRBD1. In germline, CDR1 is LGHDT, CDR2 YNNKEL (reference sequence). CDR3 length equals 16 residues. The V gene end was trimmed by 1 base and the J gene end by 0 bases; junction bases not matched to a gene: 6.

J is TRBJ2-3 and V is TRBV5-1, with TRBD2 identical over 7 bases. CDR1 and CDR2 from the germline V gene are SGHRS and YFSETQ. The V segment lost 6 bases and the J segment 2 bases; nucleotides outside the gene matches: 9. The CDR3 loop spans 15 amino acids. CDR3 bases: TGCGCCAGCACCACCGAGCGGGGATTCACAGATACGCAGTATTTT. Translation gives CASTTERGFTDTQYF. The full variable domain, its missing parts supplied by reference TRBV5-1 and TRBJ2-3, is KAGVTQTPRYLIKTRGQQVTLSCSPISGHRSVSWYQQTPGQGLQFLFEYFSETQRNKGNFPGRFSGRQFSNSRSEMNVSTLELGDSALYLCASTTERGFTDTQYFGPGTRLTVL.

This clonotype was detected once. The chain joins TRBV20-1 to TRBJ2-7; D is undetermined. Per germline, CDR1 DFQATT and CDR2 SNEGSKA (reference sequence). The germline V and J ends were trimmed by 1 base and 3 bases, with 13 bases remaining between them. This CDR3 region has 14 residues. The CDR3 DNA reads as TGCAGTGCTAGAGTTCTAGGGTCTCGCTACGAGCAGTACTTC. Amino acid sequence: CSARVLGSRYEQYF.

Note on this clonotype: A much larger clone lies one base from this, so it may be a read error. CDR3 coding DNA: TGTGCCAGCACCCTAGGGGCCGATTACGATGAGCAGTTCTTC. This gives the protein CASTLGADYDEQFF. The J gene is TRBJ2-1, the V gene TRBV7-2; D might be TRBD1 (5 bases). V gave up 7 bases and J gave up 8 bases, with 18 bases separating them. CDR1 is SGHTA, CDR2 FQGNSA, per germline. The CDR3 loop spans 14 amino acids.

This clonotype was picked up many times. J is TRBJ1-2 and V is TRBV4-2; no clear D. V lost 2 bases, J lost 1 base, and 11 bases lay in between. CDR3 size: 15 residues. From germline, CDR1 is LGHNA and CDR2 YNFKEQ. CDR3 sequence: CASSQTDTFNYGYTF. CDR3 DNA sequence: TGTGCCAGCAGCCAAACCGACACCTTTAACTATGGCTACACCTTC.

This clonotype was detected many times. The chain carries TRBV7-6 and TRBJ2-3, with D tentatively TRBD2 (6 bases). This CDR3 has 14 residues. Trimming took 5 bases from V and 5 from J, leaving 14 bases between them. Per germline, CDR1 SGHVS and CDR2 FNYEAQ. As DNA, the CDR3 is TGTGCCAGCAGCCCCGCGCGGGGAGGAGATACGCAGTATTTT. Translating it yields CASSPARGGDTQYF.

This clonotype was counted many times. The rearrangement links TRBV15 to TRBJ1-1; possibly TRBD1 for D (6 bases). With 0 bases removed from V and 0 bases from J, the gap between germline ends came to 14 bases. Germline CDR1 reads LNHNV; CDR2 reads YYDKDF (reference sequence). The CDR3 totals 17 residues. CDR3 sequence reads: CATSRDFLGQLNTEAFF. The CDR3 DNA reads TGTGCCACCAGCAGAGATTTTCTTGGACAGCTGAACACTGAAGCTTTCTTT. The full variable domain, in which reference TRBV15 and TRBJ1-1 provide the parts outside the CDR3, is DAMVIQNPRYQVTQFGKPVTLSCSQTLNHNVMYWYQQKSSQAPKLLFHYYDKDFNNEADTPDNFQSRRPNTSFCFLDIRSPGLGDTAMYLCATSRDFLGQLNTEAFFGQGTRLTVV.

As for this clonotype: This may be a read error: a much more frequent sequence differs by one nucleotide. The CDR3 sequence: CASSWRGLNTEAFF. The CDR3 nucleotides read TGTGCCAGCAGCTGGCGAGGCTTGAACACTGAAGCTTTCTTT. The J gene is TRBJ1-1, the V gene TRBV5-5; D not resolved. Germline loops: CDR1 SGHKS, CDR2 YYEKEE (reference sequence). The CDR3 covers 14 residues. V was cut by 3 bases and J by 0 bases, with 9 bases left in between. Drawing the rest from reference TRBV5-5 and TRBJ1-1, the complete variable domain is DAGVTQSPTHLIKTRGQQVTLRCSPISGHKSVSWYQQVLGQGPQFIFQYYEKEERGRGNFPDRFSARQFPNYSSELNVNALLLGDSALYLCASSWRGLNTEAFFGQGTRLTVV.

At least ten counts were recorded for this clonotype. The J gene is TRBJ2-7, the V gene TRBV2; D is unclear. The CDR3 is 14 amino acids. V was trimmed by 0 bases and J by 5 bases, leaving 11 bases between them. Germline V CDR1 and CDR2: SNHLY, FYNNEI. CDR3 DNA: TGTGCCAGCAGTGAAGCGGGAACCGTGGACGAGCAGTACTTC. It is translated as CASSEAGTVDEQYF.

Remarks on this clonotype: The junction does not match germline at one end; this may be a read error. The chain links TRBV4-3 to TRBJ2-5, with D possibly TRBD1 on 6 matching bases. The CDR3 length is 14 residues. Germline V lookup: CDR1 LGHNA, CDR2 YSLEER. The CDR3 region is CAGSQVSRGDEQYF. CDR3 in DNA: TGCGCCGGCAGCCAAGTCTCCAGGGGCGATGAGCAGTACTTC.

The chain combines TRBV5-1 with TRBJ2-5; TRBD2 matches 15 bases. V was clipped by 2 bases and J by 0 bases; unmatched bases: 5. Germline CDR1 and CDR2: SGHRS and YFSETQ. The CDR3 spans 18 residues. CDR3 region: CASSFGTSGGTYQETQYF. The CDR3 region has the DNA TGCGCCAGCAGCTTCGGGACTAGCGGGGGGACGTACCAAGAGACCCAGTACTTC.

The rearrangement joins TRBV2 to TRBJ2-3; D call uncertain. CDR1 is SNHLY and CDR2 is FYNNEI in the germline V gene. Deletions cut 3 bases from V and 14 bases from J, with 18 bases between. The CDR3 extends over 13 amino acids. CDR3 region: CASSDSSLPPRYF. The CDR3 DNA sequence: TGTGCCAGCAGTGACTCCTCCCTCCCCCCCAGGTATTTT.

V usage is TRBV20-1 and J usage is TRBJ2-7, with unresolved D. The V gene's germline CDR1 is DFQATT and CDR2 SNEGSKA (reference sequence). V was pared by 5 bases and J by 0 bases, with 8 bases between. This CDR3 spans 12 amino acids. The CDR3 region is CSAPQVSYEQYF. As DNA, the CDR3 is TGCAGTGCTCCTCAGGTCTCCTACGAGCAGTACTTC.